These 19 T cell receptor beta chains were sequenced from one sample in a study of T cell repertoires in cytomegalovirus infection. TCRdb re-analysed the reads in MiXCR, keeping a single row per CDR3 protein. Of 700,000 to 950,000 distinct CDR3 sequences in the sample, approximately 29% were seen once. What these receptors recognize is not known. The specimen comprised cultured CD8+ T cells from PBMCs, sampled from culture after CMV antigen stimulation. These receptors were taken from a human donor in good health (CMV status not recorded). Some clones in this sample may be carry-over from other donors' samples.

Remarks on this clonotype: At one end the junction does not follow the germline gene, possibly because of a read error. In DNA, the CDR3 is TGTGCCAGCAGTTACTCGGGCCGAAACTATGACTACACCTTC. Translating gives CASSYSGRNYDYTF. The gene calls are TRBV6-2 or TRBV6-3 and TRBJ1-2; no definite D call. CDR1 is MNHEY and CDR2 is SVGEGT in the germline V gene. The CDR3 is 14 residues long.

The chain carries TRBV7-6 and TRBJ1-6; 8 bases are a match to TRBD1. Trimming cost V 5 bases and J 14 bases; bases outside gene matches: 11. The germline CDR1 and CDR2 sequences are SGHVS and FNYEAQ. The CDR3 is 14 amino acids. CDR3 in DNA: TGTGCCAGCAGCCCCAAAGGGACAGGTACTACCCTCCACTTT. Translated: CASSPKGTGTTLHF.

The V and J genes are TRBV13 and TRBJ2-1; 8 positions agree with TRBD1. The CDR3 sequence is 15 residues long. Germline loops: CDR1 PRHDT, CDR2 FYEKMQ (reference sequence). Germline trimming cut 5 bases from V and 6 bases from J; bases unmatched to any gene: 9. The CDR3 sequence: CASSNSLQGGNEQFF. CDR3 DNA: TGTGCCAGCAGCAACTCCCTACAGGGGGGCAATGAGCAGTTCTTC.

This clonotype was recorded a few times. The genes are TRBV2 and TRBJ1-2; tentatively, D is TRBD1 (6 bases). CDR1 and CDR2 from the germline V gene are SNHLY and FYNNEI. The CDR3 totals 16 residues. V lost 3 bases, J lost 4 bases, and 18 bases lay in between. The CDR3 is CASSDPDSPLSYGYTF. CDR3 sequence (DNA): TGTGCCAGCAGTGACCCGGACAGTCCCCTGAGCTATGGCTACACCTTC.

The CDR3 reads CASSPAVYQETQYF. In nucleotides, the CDR3 is TGTGCCAGCTCACCAGCAGTTTACCAAGAGACCCAGTACTTC. The chain carries TRBV18 and TRBJ2-5; no definite D call. Looked up from germline, CDR1 is KGHSH and CDR2 is LQKENI. Trimming removed 2 bases at V and 0 bases at J, with 7 bases between. The CDR3 is made up of 14 amino acids.

The rearrangement uses TRBV7-8 and TRBJ2-7; possibly TRBD1 or TRBD2 for D (5 bases each). This CDR3 comprises 15 residues. Germline lookup yields CDR1 SGHVS and CDR2 FQNEAQ. V was shortened by 1 base and J by 2 bases, with 12 bases between the two germline ends. The CDR3 DNA reads TGTGCCAGCAGCTTAGGCCGGGACCCTGCCTACGAGCAGTACGTC. This gives the protein CASSLGRDPAYEQYV.

This chain links TRBV5-1 with TRBJ2-5, with a possible D match to TRBD2 (6 bases). Germline V gene lookup returns CDR1 SGHRS and CDR2 YFSETQ. The V gene lost 3 bases and the J gene lost 0 bases, with 12 bases spanning the gap. CDR3 size: 15 residues. CDR3 coding DNA: TGCGCCAGCAGCTGGGTAATAGCGGACCAAGAGACCCAGTACTTC. It codes for CASSWVIADQETQYF. The whole variable domain, remainder taken from reference TRBV5-1 and TRBJ2-5, is KAGVTQTPRYLIKTRGQQVTLSCSPISGHRSVSWYQQTPGQGLQFLFEYFSETQRNKGNFPGRFSGRQFSNSRSEMNVSTLELGDSALYLCASSWVIADQETQYFGPGTRLLVL.

This clonotype has more than one count but fewer than ten. The V call is TRBV27, the J call TRBJ2-1, with D possibly matching TRBD1 (7 bases). Deletions cut 2 bases from V and 10 bases from J, with 15 bases between. Germline loops: CDR1 MNHEY, CDR2 SMNVEV (reference sequence). The CDR3 runs 14 residues. This CDR3 reads CASSLRGTVLEQFF. CDR3 nucleotides: TGTGCCAGCAGTTTACGGGGGACAGTTCTAGAGCAGTTCTTC.

The sample holds one count of this clonotype. This chain uses TRBV5-5 with TRBJ1-1, with D possibly TRBD1 on 5 matching bases. Germline assignment: CDR1 SGHKS and CDR2 YYEKEE (reference sequence). CDR3 length: 15 residues. V was cut by 6 bases and J by 1 base, with 16 bases left in between. Here the CDR3 DNA reads TGTGCCAGCATCTCGGGAGGGGAGTGGAACACTGAAGCTTTCTTT. Encoded protein: CASISGGEWNTEAFF.

This clonotype has a handful of counts. CDR3 sequence reads: CASFPPLGRRNTEAFF. Written as DNA, the CDR3 is TGTGCCAGCTTCCCACCCCTGGGACGGAGAAACACTGAAGCTTTCTTT. The chain carries TRBV27 and TRBJ1-1, with D tentatively TRBD1 (5 bases). The CDR3 loop spans 16 amino acids. Germline assignment: CDR1 MNHEY and CDR2 SMNVEV (reference sequence). Deletions cut 8 bases from V and 2 bases from J, with 21 bases between.

This clonotype was observed a handful of times. The V call is TRBV10-3, the J call TRBJ2-7; D gene uncertain. CDR3 length: 15 residues. V dropped 6 bases and J dropped 3 bases, with 18 bases sitting between them. Germline V CDR1 and CDR2: ENHRY, SYGVKD. The CDR3 here is CAISPRAASGYEQYV. In DNA, the CDR3 is TGTGCCATCAGCCCCCGGGCCGCCTCAGGCTACGAGCAGTACGTC.

Points on this clonotype: One end of the junction does not line up with germline, which may come from a read error. The chain has TRBV6-5 and TRBJ1-1; 9 bases map to TRBD1. CDR3 length equals 13 residues. Looked up from germline, CDR1 is MNHEY and CDR2 is SVGAGI. The chain's CDR3 is CAGRTGDLTEAFF. CDR3 in DNA: TGTGCCGGCAGGACAGGGGACCTCACTGAAGCTTTCTTT.

This chain's CDR3 is CASGDYEQYF. The CDR3 nucleotides are TGTGCCAGCGGGGACTACGAGCAGTACTTC. V and J are TRBV2 and TRBJ2-7; D not certain. Trimming cost V 8 bases and J 3 bases, with 5 bases left between them. CDR1 is SNHLY and CDR2 is FYNNEI in the germline V gene. This CDR3 is 10 amino acids long.

This clonotype was counted a few times. This chain joins TRBV9 and TRBJ2-3, with 7 bases fitting TRBD2. V was pared by 2 bases and J by 5 bases, with 8 bases of the junction left unmatched. This CDR3 is 15 amino acids long. CDR1 SGDLS and CDR2 YYNGEE come from the germline V gene. The CDR3 DNA follows: TGTGCCAGCAGCGTCCAGGCTACGGGGGGAGATACGCAGTATTTT. This codes for CASSVQATGGDTQYF.

This clonotype was observed a handful of times. The genes are TRBV6-5 and TRBJ1-1; no clear D gene. The CDR3 is made up of 13 amino acids. Germline-derived CDR1 and CDR2 are MNHEY and SVGAGI. Deletions cut 0 bases from V and 8 bases from J, with 10 bases between. CDR3 DNA sequence: TGTGCCAGCAGTTACTCGAATTCCCTGGAAGCTTTCTTT. Protein product: CASSYSNSLEAFF.

The rearrangement uses TRBV29-1 and TRBJ1-1, with D unclear. Germline-derived CDR1 and CDR2 are SQVTM and ANQGSEA. The CDR3 has 12 amino acids. Trimming left V 7 bases short and J 4 bases short, with 13 bases between. In nucleotides, the CDR3 is TGCAGCGGCGAGCTAGTGGGCACTGAAGCTTTCTTT. Amino acids: CSGELVGTEAFF.

This clonotype was recorded a few times. The gene calls are TRBV7-3 and TRBJ2-1, with TRBD2 as a possible D gene (7 bases). The CDR3 covers 17 residues. Looked up from germline, CDR1 is SGHTA and CDR2 is FQGTGA. Trimming cost V 1 base and J 7 bases, with 20 bases left between them. CDR3 nucleotides: TGTGCCAGCAGCTTAAATTGGGGGGGGGGCCTGAAGAATGAGCAGTTCTTC. Amino acid sequence: CASSLNWGGGLKNEQFF.

The genes are TRBV20-1 and TRBJ2-5; possible D gene TRBD2, 6 bases. The CDR3 is 14 residues long. Trimming cost V 1 base and J 4 bases, with 13 bases left between them. Germline values: CDR1 DFQATT, CDR2 SNEGSKA (reference sequence). The CDR3 loop is CSARAETRRETQYF. In nucleotides, the CDR3 is TGCAGTGCTAGAGCCGAGACTAGACGAGAGACCCAGTACTTC.

The rearrangement uses TRBV7-2 and TRBJ2-1; 7 nucleotides match TRBD1. The J segment lost 4 bases and the V segment lost 5 bases, leaving 5 bases of the junction unmatched. CDR1 and CDR2 (germline): SGHTA, FQGNSA. The CDR3 sequence is 14 residues long. The CDR3 reads CASSRRDSYNEQFF. The DNA of the CDR3 is TGTGCCAGCAGCCGACGGGACAGTTACAATGAGCAGTTCTTC.